Below are 28 T cell receptor beta chains sequenced from a single sample in a study of blood T cell repertoires in COVID-19. The repertoire was sequenced with immunoSEQ multiplex PCR; TCRdb's copy has only in-frame clones and lacks some. Among about 120,000 clones, 85% were seen once, and the ten largest hold approximately 1.5%. Specimen: peripheral blood. The receptors were gathered from a man in his forties with acute or convalescent COVID-19.

The chain recombines TRBV5-1 with TRBJ2-2, with 9 positions matching TRBD1. The V gene end was trimmed by 7 bases and the J gene end by 4 bases; junction bases not matched to a gene: 11. The germline V gene has CDR1 SGHRS and CDR2 YFSETQ. The CDR3 extends over 16 amino acids. CDR3 DNA: TGCGCCAGCCACCCTGACGGACAGGGGACCACCGGGGAGCTGTTTTTT. Encoded protein: CASHPDGQGTTGELFF.

The rearrangement joins TRBV19 to TRBJ2-6, with 7 positions matching TRBD1. CDR3 length equals 17 residues. CDR1 is LNHDA, CDR2 SQIVND, per germline (reference sequence). V was pared by 5 bases and J by 1 base, with 8 bases of the junction left unmatched. The CDR3 DNA follows: TGTGCCAGTAGTCTACAGGGGTTGGGGTCTGGGGCCAACGTCCTGACTTTC. As protein: CASSLQGLGSGANVLTF.

The chain joins TRBV6-1 to TRBJ2-3, with D perhaps matching TRBD2 (6 bases). The V end lost 3 bases, the J end lost 2 bases, and 21 bases lay between the germline ends. CDR3 length: 18 residues. Germline V gene sequence: CDR1 MNHNS, CDR2 SASEGT. The CDR3 is CASSDPAGRTPSTDTQYF. In DNA, the CDR3 is TGTGCCAGCAGTGACCCAGCGGGCCGCACTCCATCCACAGATACGCAGTATTTT.

The genes are TRBV3-1 (or the pseudogene TRBV3-2) and TRBJ2-3; D perhaps matches TRBD1 (5 bases). This CDR3 region has 12 residues. Trimming left V 1 base short and J 10 bases short, with 9 bases between. From germline, CDR1 is LGHDT and CDR2 YNNKEL (reference sequence). Here the CDR3 DNA reads TGTGCCAGCAGCCAAGGGACATCGCCGCAGTATTTT. This gives the protein CASSQGTSPQYF.

This clone was seen once. J is TRBJ1-3 and V is TRBV6-1, with no clear D. The V gene's germline CDR1 is MNHNS and CDR2 SASEGT. The V end lost 0 bases, the J end lost 11 bases, and 14 bases lay between the germline ends. This CDR3 has 14 residues. The CDR3 is CASSEALNSLSIYF. CDR3 sequence (DNA): TGTGCCAGCAGTGAAGCCTTAAATAGCTTATCCATATATTTT.

The chain joins TRBV2 to TRBJ1-4; the D is unclear. The CDR3 has 13 amino acids. V was trimmed by 7 bases and J by 7 bases, leaving 13 bases between them. Germline assignment: CDR1 SNHLY and CDR2 FYNNEI. This CDR3 reads CASNGELGEKLFF. The CDR3 DNA is TGTGCCAGCAACGGAGAGTTGGGTGAAAAACTGTTTTTT.

This chain links TRBV9 with TRBJ2-3; D is ambiguous. The CDR3 contains 14 residues. V shed 0 bases and J shed 5 bases, with 10 bases lying between them. Germline lookup yields CDR1 SGDLS and CDR2 YYNGEE. CDR3 protein: CASSVGLDVDTQYF. The DNA of the CDR3 is TGTGCCAGCAGCGTAGGACTGGATGTAGATACGCAGTATTTT.

This clone was counted a single time. The CDR3 loop reads CASSMQGADPQPQHF. The CDR3 nucleotides are TGCGCCAGCAGTATGCAGGGGGCCGACCCTCAGCCCCAGCATTTT. This sequence joins TRBV10-1 and TRBJ1-5; 8 bases agree with TRBD1. The germline V gene has CDR1 WNHNN and CDR2 SYGVQD (reference sequence). V shed 5 bases and J 6 bases; nucleotides not matched to a gene: 9. This CDR3 contains 15 residues.

This rearrangement joins TRBV2 to TRBJ2-7, with TRBD1 identical over 8 bases. V was pared by 5 bases and J by 1 base, with 7 bases of the junction left unmatched. CDR3 size: 15 residues. Germline CDR1 is SNHLY and CDR2 is FYNNEI. CDR3 nucleotide sequence: TGTGCCAGCAGTATAGACAGGGGCCGGTCCTACGAGCAGTACTTC. Protein sequence: CASSIDRGRSYEQYF.

V is TRBV2 and J is TRBJ1-1; TRBD1 matches at 8 bases. Germline lookup yields CDR1 SNHLY and CDR2 FYNNEI. The V and J ends lost 5 bases and 10 bases, in that order; junction bases with no gene match: 6. This CDR3 has 12 residues. The CDR3 DNA follows: TGTGCCAGCAGTTATTTCAGGGGGCCAGCTTTCTTT. This codes for CASSYFRGPAFF.

The V call is TRBV5-6, the J call TRBJ2-1, with D uncertain. This CDR3 is 14 amino acids long. V lost 1 base and J 4 bases, leaving 9 bases between the germline ends. The germline V gene encodes CDR1 SGHDT and CDR2 YYEEEE. Here the CDR3 reads CASSLTARYNEQFF. CDR3 DNA: TGTGCCAGCAGCTTGACCGCGAGATACAATGAGCAGTTCTTC.

J is TRBJ2-7 and V is TRBV11-2; D is ambiguous. V was shortened by 0 bases and J by 7 bases, with 7 bases between the two germline ends. The CDR3 is 12 amino acids. CDR1 and CDR2 (germline): SGHAT, FQNNGV. As DNA, the CDR3 is TGTGCCAGCAGCTTAGATCTGAGGGAGCAGTACTTC. It translates to CASSLDLREQYF.

Written as DNA, the CDR3 is TGTGCCAGCAGCTATCCAGGGGAAGGGGTGAACACTGAAGCTTTCTTT. Amino acid sequence: CASSYPGEGVNTEAFF. The chain is built from TRBV7-9 and TRBJ1-1, with D possibly matching TRBD1 (6 bases). Germline V gene lookup returns CDR1 SEHNR and CDR2 FQNEAQ (reference sequence). V was shortened by 4 bases and J by 0 bases, with 15 bases between the two germline ends. This CDR3 is 16 amino acids long.

The chain employs TRBV28 and TRBJ1-4; TRBD1 is a possible D gene (6 bases). The CDR3 has 13 amino acids. V lost 6 bases and J 8 bases, leaving 13 bases between the germline ends. CDR1 MDHEN and CDR2 SYDVKM come from the germline V gene. CDR3 loop: CASRGGAGEKLFF. The DNA for the CDR3 is TGTGCCAGCAGGGGGGGGGCTGGAGAAAAACTGTTTTTT. Complete variable domain (other parts from reference TRBV28 and TRBJ1-4): DVKVTQSSRYLVKRTGEKVFLECVQDMDHENMFWYRQDPGLGLRLIYFSYDVKMKEKGDIPEGYSVSREKKERFSLILESASTNQTSMYLCASRGGAGEKLFFGSGTQLSVL.

This chain connects TRBV24-1 to TRBJ1-2; weak D call: TRBD1 (5 bases). The germline gives CDR1 KGHDR, CDR2 SFDVKD. This CDR3 is built from 14 residues. Trimming took 9 bases from V and 5 from J, leaving 18 bases between them. CDR3 nucleotides: TGTGCCACCTCAGACCAGGGAAGCGGGTATGGCTACACCTTC. As protein: CATSDQGSGYGYTF.

The V and J genes are TRBV28 and TRBJ2-1; D call uncertain. CDR1 is MDHEN and CDR2 is SYDVKM in the germline V gene. Trimming removed 7 bases from V and 6 bases from J, with 16 bases in between. The CDR3 contains 14 residues. The CDR3 bases are TGTGCCAGCACCCAGGAACCCCTCTTCAATGAGCAGTTCTTC. Translating gives CASTQEPLFNEQFF.

The chain joins TRBV10-2 to TRBJ2-2, with TRBD2 matching 9 bases. J was trimmed by 4 bases and V by 2 bases; bases with no gene match: 5. Germline assignment: CDR1 WSHSY and CDR2 SAAADI. CDR3 size: 16 residues. The chain's CDR3 is CASSEHLAGFTGELFF. As DNA, the CDR3 is TGCGCCAGCAGTGAGCACCTAGCGGGGTTCACCGGGGAGCTGTTTTTT.

The V and J genes are TRBV9 and TRBJ2-1, with unresolved D. CDR1 SGDLS and CDR2 YYNGEE come from the germline V gene. V lost 0 bases to trimming and J lost 9 bases, with 7 bases between them. CDR3 length equals 12 residues. CDR3 in amino acids: CASSVGGGEQFF. The CDR3 coding sequence is TGTGCCAGCAGCGTAGGTGGCGGTGAGCAGTTCTTC.

The CDR3: CASSLIAGGRNEQFF. As DNA, the CDR3 is TGTGCCAGCAGCTTAATAGCGGGAGGGAGAAATGAGCAGTTCTTC. This chain links TRBV7-3 with TRBJ2-1, with 11 bases aligning to TRBD2. V gave up 1 base and J gave up 7 bases; unmatched junction bases: 3. This CDR3 is built from 15 residues. Germline V gives CDR1 SGHTA, CDR2 FQGTGA.

V is TRBV7-2 and J is TRBJ1-2; TRBD1 matches 7 bases. The CDR3 is made up of 18 amino acids. Germline V lookup: CDR1 SGHTA, CDR2 FQGNSA. Trimming at V came to 5 bases and at J to 6 bases, leaving 21 bases not matched to a gene. CDR3 nucleotide sequence: TGTGCCAGCAGCCTAGGAGGGGGGCGACAGGGTCGCTCGGATGGCTACACCTTC. Translating gives CASSLGGGRQGRSDGYTF.

The DNA of the CDR3 is TGTGCCAGCAGTTTAGCGGGGGTTGGGGAAAAACTGTTTTTT. This sequence encodes CASSLAGVGEKLFF. The V and J genes are TRBV27 and TRBJ1-4, with a tentative D call TRBD1 (5 bases). The CDR3 totals 14 residues. From germline, CDR1 is MNHEY and CDR2 SMNVEV (reference sequence). The V end lost 2 bases, the J end lost 8 bases, and 12 bases lay between the germline ends.

The rearrangement links TRBV19 to TRBJ1-5; possible D gene TRBD1, 5 bases. The V and J ends lost 9 bases and 0 bases respectively, with 12 bases between them. This CDR3 has 14 residues. Germline V gives CDR1 LNHDA, CDR2 SQIVND (reference sequence). The CDR3 region has the DNA TGTGCCAGCTCACACAGGAATAGCAATCAGCCCCAGCATTTT. This encodes CASSHRNSNQPQHF.

This rearrangement joins TRBV18 to TRBJ1-2; 12 bases map to TRBD1. V lost 8 bases, J lost 2 bases, and 12 bases stayed unmatched. This CDR3 spans 17 amino acids. Germline V lookup: CDR1 KGHSH, CDR2 LQKENI. The DNA of the CDR3 is TGTGCCAGCCGCTCTTCTCCGGGACAGGGGGCAAACTATGGCTACACCTTC. Residues: CASRSSPGQGANYGYTF.

V is TRBV10-3 and J is TRBJ2-7, with TRBD1 identical over 7 bases. This CDR3 contains 12 residues. The germline V gene has CDR1 ENHRY and CDR2 SYGVKD. Unmatched junction bases numbered 3, after V lost 5 bases and J lost 5 bases. CDR3 loop: CAISKTGNEQYF. The CDR3 DNA follows: TGTGCCATCAGTAAGACAGGGAACGAGCAGTACTTC.

The rearrangement uses TRBV12-3 or TRBV12-4 and TRBJ2-1; 9 nucleotides line up with TRBD2. This CDR3 region has 12 residues. V shed 10 bases and J 7 bases; nucleotides not matched to a gene: 5. For the CDR3, the DNA is TGTGCCACGCGGGGGGGCCGTAATGAGCAGTTCTTC. Its translation is CATRGGRNEQFF.

V usage is TRBV2 and J usage is TRBJ2-4; 8 nucleotides match TRBD1. Germline trimming cut 5 bases from V and 3 bases from J; bases unmatched to any gene: 6. CDR3 length equals 15 residues. Germline assignment: CDR1 SNHLY and CDR2 FYNNEI. CDR3 in DNA: TGTGCCAGCAGTCCCCTTGACAGGGGCAAAAACATTCAGTACTTC. This translates into CASSPLDRGKNIQYF.

This clone was seen only a few times. The chain recombines TRBV27 with TRBJ2-6; D perhaps matches TRBD1 (5 bases). V lost 5 bases and J 2 bases, leaving 10 bases between the germline ends. Germline-derived CDR1 and CDR2 are MNHEY and SMNVEV (reference sequence). This CDR3 has 15 amino acids. CDR3 sequence (DNA): TGTGCCAGCAGTAAACAGGAGCCTGGGGCCAACGTCCTGACTTTC. The encoded protein is CASSKQEPGANVLTF.

J is TRBJ2-7 and V is TRBV5-6, with 9 bases identical to TRBD2. Trimming at V came to 4 bases and at J to 12 bases, leaving 17 bases not matched to a gene. The length of the CDR3 is 15 residues. Germline V gene lookup returns CDR1 SGHDT and CDR2 YYEEEE. CDR3 sequence: CASSPRTSGPSPRYF. CDR3 DNA sequence: TGTGCCAGCAGCCCCCGAACTAGCGGGCCCTCCCCCAGGTACTTC.